The clone carrying this T cell receptor beta chain showed up many times. Its antigen remains unidentified. These data are taken from a study of CD8 T cells in ankylosing spondylitis. Study-level points and caveats: Blood of patients with ankylosing spondylitis appeared to be characterized by a TCR beta motif of several highly homologous variants.

TCRdb used MiXCR to reprocess the 5' RACE reads, holding one entry per CDR3 protein. The sample lists fewer than 550,000 distinct CDR3 sequences, approximately 5% occurring once. Germline CDR1 SGHTA, CDR2 FQGNSA. V lost 3 bases and J 8 bases, leaving 13 bases between the germline ends. The CDR3 is 13 residues long. Sequencing input: blood, either unsorted or a sorted T cell fraction (not recorded which). The chain is built from TRBV7-2 and TRBJ1-2; D may be TRBD1 (5 bases). This TCR was sampled from a male donor with ankylosing spondylitis. The CDR3: CASSFLRGGGYTF. DNA of the CDR3: TGTGCCAGCAGCTTTTTGAGGGGCGGCGGCTACACCTTC.